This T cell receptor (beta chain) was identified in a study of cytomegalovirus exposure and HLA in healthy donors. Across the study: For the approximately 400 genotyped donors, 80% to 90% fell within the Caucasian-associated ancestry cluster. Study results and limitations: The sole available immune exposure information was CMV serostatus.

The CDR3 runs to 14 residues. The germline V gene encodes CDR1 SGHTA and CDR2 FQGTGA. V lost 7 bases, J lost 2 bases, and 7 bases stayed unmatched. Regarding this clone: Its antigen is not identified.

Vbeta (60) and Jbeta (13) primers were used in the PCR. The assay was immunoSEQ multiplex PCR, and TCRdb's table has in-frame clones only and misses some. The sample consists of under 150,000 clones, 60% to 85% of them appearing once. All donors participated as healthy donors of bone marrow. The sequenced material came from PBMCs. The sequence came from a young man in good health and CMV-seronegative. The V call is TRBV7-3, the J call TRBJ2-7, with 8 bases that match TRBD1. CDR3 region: CASTRDRSTYEQYF. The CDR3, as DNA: TGTGCCAGCACCCGGGACAGGTCAACCTACGAGCAGTACTTC. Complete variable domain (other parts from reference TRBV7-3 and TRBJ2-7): GAGVSQTPSNKVTEKGKYVELRCDPISGHTALYWYRQSLGQGPEFLIYFQGTGAADDSGLPNDRFFAVRPEGSVSTLKIQRTERGDSAVYLCASTRDRSTYEQYFGPGTRLTVT.